Sequencing of this T cell receptor (beta chain) was carried out in a study of blood T cells in healthy people across ages. Study at large: About one barcoded beta molecule per two T cells came from capture by template switching.

Each donor had ten milliliters of peripheral blood drawn. With a J-beta primer mix and a sample-barcoded 5' primer, a second PCR ran about 6 to 11 cycles. Each cDNA molecule received a tag from a template-switch adaptor that had 12 random nucleotides. TCRdb re-derived calls from the 5' RACE reads in MiXCR, one entry per CDR3 protein. The sample comprises 1.5 million to 2 million distinct CDR3 sequences, around 42% of which are singletons, and more than 20% rests with the top ten. This CDR3 is 15 amino acids long. V dropped 2 bases and J dropped 5 bases, with 16 bases sitting between them. The germline CDR1 and CDR2 sequences are SEHNR and FQNEAQ (reference sequence). A few counts support this clonotype.

The source material was blood. The sequence came from a human donor in good health. The chain combines TRBV7-9 with TRBJ2-7, with a weak D call TRBD1 (5 bases). The DNA of the CDR3 is TGTGCCAGCAGCTTATACGGGCAGGGTACCGACGAGCAGTACTTC. Its protein is CASSLYGQGTDEQYF.